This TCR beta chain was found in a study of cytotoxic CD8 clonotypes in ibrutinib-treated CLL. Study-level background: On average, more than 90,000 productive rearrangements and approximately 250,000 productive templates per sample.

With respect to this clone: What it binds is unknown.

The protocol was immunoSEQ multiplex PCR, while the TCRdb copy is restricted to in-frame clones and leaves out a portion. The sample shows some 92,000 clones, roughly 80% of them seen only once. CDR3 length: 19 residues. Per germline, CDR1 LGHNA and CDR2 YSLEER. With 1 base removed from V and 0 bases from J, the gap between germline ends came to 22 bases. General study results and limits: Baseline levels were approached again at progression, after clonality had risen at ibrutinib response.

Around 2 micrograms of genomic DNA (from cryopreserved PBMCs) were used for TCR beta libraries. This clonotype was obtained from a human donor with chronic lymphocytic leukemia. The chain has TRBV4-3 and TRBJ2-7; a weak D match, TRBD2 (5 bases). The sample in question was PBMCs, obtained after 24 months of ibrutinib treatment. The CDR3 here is CASSQGVTWRTEPSYEQYF. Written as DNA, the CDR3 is TGCGCCAGCAGCCAAGGTGTGACTTGGCGGACTGAACCCTCCTACGAGCAGTACTTC.